This T cell receptor (beta chain) appears in the sequencing data of a study of T cells in Graves' hyperthyroidism and ophthalmopathy. General study findings and limits: Prediction of ophthalmopathy progression came a median approximately 7 months pre-onset.

As for this clonotype: What it binds is not known.

TCR beta CDR3 regions were amplified from RNA transcripts. When the TCR CDR3 underwent first-round RT-PCR, the HTBI primer set was used. TCRdb passed the multiplex PCR reads through MiXCR, listing each CDR3 protein once. The sample comprises roughly 420,000 distinct CDR3 sequences, roughly 13% of which are singletons, and around 5.3% rests with the top ten. V shed 3 bases and J shed 4 bases, with 9 bases lying between them. This CDR3 region has 14 residues. This clonotype was obtained from a woman aged 18-29 years with Graves' hyperthyroidism. The V gene is TRBV12-3 or TRBV12-4, the J gene TRBJ2-2; weak D call: TRBD1 (5 bases). The sequenced material came from blood. The CDR3 nucleotides read TGTGCCAGCAGTTTTGGGGCGGCCACCGGGGAGCTGTTTTTT. Its translation is CASSFGAATGELFF.